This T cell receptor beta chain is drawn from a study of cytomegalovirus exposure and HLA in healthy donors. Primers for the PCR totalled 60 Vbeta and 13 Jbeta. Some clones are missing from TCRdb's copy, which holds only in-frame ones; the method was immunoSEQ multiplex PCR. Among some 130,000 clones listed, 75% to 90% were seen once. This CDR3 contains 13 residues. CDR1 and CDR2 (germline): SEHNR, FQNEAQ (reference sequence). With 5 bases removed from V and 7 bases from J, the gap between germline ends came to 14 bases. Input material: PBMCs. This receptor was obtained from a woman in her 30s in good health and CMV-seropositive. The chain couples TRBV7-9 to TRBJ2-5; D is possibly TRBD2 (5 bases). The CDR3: CASSHSSGWTQYF. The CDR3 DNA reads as TGTGCCAGCAGCCACTCTTCGGGGTGGACCCAGTACTTC.